One T cell receptor beta chain is described in this entry. This clonotype showed up many times. It lacks a known antigen. No base quality values were provided; no much bigger clone lies one nucleotide off. The data are from a study of neurological immune-mediated disorders (dated by TCRdb to about 2019). About the investigation overall: Among the roughly 35 multiple sclerosis patients, some 31 had relapsing-remitting MS and 3 had secondary progressive MS. Peripheral blood TCR-beta repertoires from HTLV-I-associated myelopathy (HAM/TSP) patients, multiple sclerosis patients and healthy controls were compared by UMI-based sequencing. The approximately 110 TCR-beta libraries included longitudinal samples, technical triplicates and paired sorted CD4+ and CD8+ T-cell subsets alongside PBMC samples. The cohort included approximately 70 subjects: some 14 with HAM/TSP, around 34 with multiple sclerosis, and 20 or so healthy controls.

To synthesize cDNA, template-switch 5'RACE was performed with a primer carrying a 10-nucleotide random unique molecular identifier so that each TCR transcript was tagged. Each sequencing run produced over 200 million TCR-beta sequences covering 15-18 subjects. The RNeasy kit was used for extraction of total RNA. TCR-beta VDJ regions were amplified with primers for the TCR constant region and the 5'RACE anchor, using the KAPA Real-time Library Amplification kit. A first PCR added sample indexes and Illumina adaptors, after which a second PCR increased the library yield. After Ampure bead purification, the roughly 650 bp TCR product was size-selected on a 2% E-gel SizeSelection system. Before pooling, library quality was checked on a Bioanalyzer, concentration was measured with Qubit, and libraries were quantified with the Kapa Library Quantification kit. An Illumina HiSeq 2500 was used to sequence the libraries paired-end at 2 x 150 bp. To increase sequence diversity, roughly 25-31% phiX was spiked into each library pool. The authors' pipeline ran thus. The UMI-based MiGEC pipeline processed quality-filtered reads and removed over 80% of raw TCR sequences during error correction. VDJ genes were aligned to IMGT germline references, and clonotypes were defined by unique CDR3 amino acid sequence plus V-J genes. VDJtools evaluated clonal expansion, Shannon diversity and CDR3 relatedness (CalcPairwiseDistances, ClusterSamples); CLCbio workbench built phylogenetic trees. A clone was classed as expanded if it had 8 or more unique UMIs, a cutoff based on coefficient-of-variation modelling across technical triplicates. TCRdb passed the public sequencing reads through fastp at Q25 and MiXCR, retaining productive beta sequences. Each entry is one CDR3 protein sequence, shown with its most common DNA and genes. None of the V and J calls come from the authors' own analysis; TCRdb made them. For this sample the table gives fewer than 50,000 distinct CDR3 sequences, of which 2.5% were detected only once. 12% of the sample lies in the top ten.

On the study overall, not on this receptor specifically: The MS cluster showed no association with clinical or MRI features, and the authors stated that larger cohorts are needed. No identical CDR3 amino acid sequences were shared among expanded clones across subjects, suggesting private TCR-beta repertoires in all groups. TCR clonal expansion was highest in HAM/TSP patients and lowest in MS patients, with MS patients falling below even healthy controls. Repertoires from 18 of 34 MS patients were grouped by phylogenetic analysis into a cluster of related CDR3 sequences, suggesting a possible repertoire-level signature.

Unsorted PBMC libraries were generated from 2 million PBMCs stored in RNAlater at -80 °C until RNA extraction. The multiple sclerosis patients were enrolled in a US clinical protocol that used magnetic resonance imaging to evaluate disease progression. Peripheral blood was subjected to Ficoll-Hypaque density gradient centrifugation to isolate PBMCs, which were then cryopreserved in liquid nitrogen. V loses 4 bases at its end and J loses 2 bases; junction bases beyond the gene matches: 7. Reading the germline V gene (reference sequence) gives CDR1 MNHEY and CDR2 SMNVEV. The CDR3 runs 15 residues from the cysteine to the phenylalanine. The entry retains the CDR3 DNA only, 45 bases that are in frame from base 1.

This TCR derives from a man in his thirties or forties with multiple sclerosis. The sequence links TRBV27 to TRBJ2-7; TRBD1 fits 8 bases in the junction. Sequenced sample: PBMCs. The CDR3 reads CASSWGTGGAYEQYF. The DNA is TGTGCCAGCAGTTGGGGGACAGGAGGTGCCTACGAGCAGTACTTC.